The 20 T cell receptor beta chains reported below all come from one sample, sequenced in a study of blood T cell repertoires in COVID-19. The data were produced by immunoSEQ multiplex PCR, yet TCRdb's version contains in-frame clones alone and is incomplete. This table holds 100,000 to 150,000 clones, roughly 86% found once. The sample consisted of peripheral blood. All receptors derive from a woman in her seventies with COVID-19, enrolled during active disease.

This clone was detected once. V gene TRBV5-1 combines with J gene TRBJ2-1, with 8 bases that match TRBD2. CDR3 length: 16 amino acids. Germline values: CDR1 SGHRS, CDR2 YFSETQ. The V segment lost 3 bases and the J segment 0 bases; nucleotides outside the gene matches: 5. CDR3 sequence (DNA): TGCGCCAGCAGCTACCCCGGGGGGGCCTCCTACAATGAGCAGTTCTTC. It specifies CASSYPGGASYNEQFF.

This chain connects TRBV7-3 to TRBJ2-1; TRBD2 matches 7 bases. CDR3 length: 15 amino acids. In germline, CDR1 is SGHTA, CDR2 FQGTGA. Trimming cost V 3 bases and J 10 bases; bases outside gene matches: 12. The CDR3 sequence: CASSFIAGVPEEQFF. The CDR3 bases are TGTGCCAGCAGCTTCATTGCGGGGGTTCCCGAAGAGCAGTTCTTC.

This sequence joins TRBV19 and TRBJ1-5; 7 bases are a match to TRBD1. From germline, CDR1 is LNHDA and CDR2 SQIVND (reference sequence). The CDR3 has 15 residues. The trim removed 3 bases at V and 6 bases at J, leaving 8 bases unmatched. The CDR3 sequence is CASSIVGGAGQPQHF. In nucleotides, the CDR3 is TGTGCCAGTAGTATTGTAGGGGGCGCGGGTCAGCCCCAGCATTTT. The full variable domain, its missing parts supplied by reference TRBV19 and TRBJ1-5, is DGGITQSPKYLFRKEGQNVTLSCEQNLNHDAMYWYRQDPGQGLRLIYYSQIVNDFQKGDIAEGYSVSREKKESFPLTVTSAQKNPTAFYLCASSIVGGAGQPQHFGDGTRLSIL.

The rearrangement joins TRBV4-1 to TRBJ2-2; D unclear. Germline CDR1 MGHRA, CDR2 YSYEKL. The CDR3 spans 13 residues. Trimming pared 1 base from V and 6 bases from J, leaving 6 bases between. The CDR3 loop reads CASSQVLPGELFF. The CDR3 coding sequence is TGCGCCAGCAGCCAAGTACTCCCCGGGGAGCTGTTTTTT.

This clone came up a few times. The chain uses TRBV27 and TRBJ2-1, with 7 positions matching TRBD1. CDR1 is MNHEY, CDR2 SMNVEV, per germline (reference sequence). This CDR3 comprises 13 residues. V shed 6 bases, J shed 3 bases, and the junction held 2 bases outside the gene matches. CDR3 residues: CASSYRGYNEQFF. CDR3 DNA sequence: TGTGCCAGCAGCTACAGGGGCTACAATGAGCAGTTCTTC.

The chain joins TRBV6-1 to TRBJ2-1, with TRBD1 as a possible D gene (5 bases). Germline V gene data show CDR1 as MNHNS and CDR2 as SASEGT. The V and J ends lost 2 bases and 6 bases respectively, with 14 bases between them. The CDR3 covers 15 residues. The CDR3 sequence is CASSEPGMRGNEQFF. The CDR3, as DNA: TGTGCCAGCAGTGAACCAGGGATGAGAGGCAATGAGCAGTTCTTC.

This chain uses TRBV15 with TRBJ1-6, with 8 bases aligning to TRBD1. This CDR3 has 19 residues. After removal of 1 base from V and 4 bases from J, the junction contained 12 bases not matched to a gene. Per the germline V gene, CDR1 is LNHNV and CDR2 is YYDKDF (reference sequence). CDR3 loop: CATSRAFGAGGKYNSPLHF. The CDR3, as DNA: TGTGCCACCAGCAGAGCGTTTGGCGCAGGGGGCAAATATAATTCACCCCTCCACTTT.

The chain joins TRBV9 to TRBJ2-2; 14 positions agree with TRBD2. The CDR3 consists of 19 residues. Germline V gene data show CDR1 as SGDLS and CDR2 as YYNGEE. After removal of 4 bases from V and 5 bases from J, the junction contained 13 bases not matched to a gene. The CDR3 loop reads CASSPRLAGGLGGTGELFF. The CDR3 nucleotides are TGTGCCAGCAGCCCTCGACTAGCGGGGGGGCTTGGGGGAACCGGGGAGCTGTTTTTT.

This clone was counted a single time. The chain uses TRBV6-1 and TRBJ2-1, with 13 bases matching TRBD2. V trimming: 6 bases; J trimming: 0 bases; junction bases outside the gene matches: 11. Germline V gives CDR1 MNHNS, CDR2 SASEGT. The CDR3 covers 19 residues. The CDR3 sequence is CASSERTSGGPSSYNEQFF. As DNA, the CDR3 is TGTGCCAGCAGCGAAAGGACTAGCGGGGGTCCGAGCTCCTACAATGAGCAGTTCTTC.

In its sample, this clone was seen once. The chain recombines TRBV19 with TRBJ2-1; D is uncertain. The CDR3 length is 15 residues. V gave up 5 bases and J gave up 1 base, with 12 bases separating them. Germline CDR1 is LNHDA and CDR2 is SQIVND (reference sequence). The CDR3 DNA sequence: TGTGCCAGTAGTCGACAAATGGTTTCCTACAATGAGCAGTTCTTC. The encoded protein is CASSRQMVSYNEQFF.

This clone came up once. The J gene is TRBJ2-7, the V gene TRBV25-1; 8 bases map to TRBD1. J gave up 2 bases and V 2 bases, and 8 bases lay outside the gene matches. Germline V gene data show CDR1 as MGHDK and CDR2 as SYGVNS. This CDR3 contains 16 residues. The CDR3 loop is CASSEGTGGFAYEQYF. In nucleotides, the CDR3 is TGTGCCAGCAGTGAAGGCACAGGGGGTTTCGCCTACGAGCAGTACTTC.

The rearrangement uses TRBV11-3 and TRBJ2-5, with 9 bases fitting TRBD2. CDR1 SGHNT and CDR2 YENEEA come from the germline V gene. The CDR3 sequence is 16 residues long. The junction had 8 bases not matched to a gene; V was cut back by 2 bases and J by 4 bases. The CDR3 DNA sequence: TGTGCCAGCAGCTTAAGAGTGGCGGGGGGGCGAGAGACCCAGTACTTC. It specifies CASSLRVAGGRETQYF.

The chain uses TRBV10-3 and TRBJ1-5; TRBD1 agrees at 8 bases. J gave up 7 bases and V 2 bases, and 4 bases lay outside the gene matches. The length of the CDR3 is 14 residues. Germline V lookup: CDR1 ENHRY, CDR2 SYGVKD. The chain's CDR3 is CAISEDRGGQPQHF. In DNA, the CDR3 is TGTGCCATCAGTGAGGACAGGGGAGGCCAGCCCCAGCATTTT.

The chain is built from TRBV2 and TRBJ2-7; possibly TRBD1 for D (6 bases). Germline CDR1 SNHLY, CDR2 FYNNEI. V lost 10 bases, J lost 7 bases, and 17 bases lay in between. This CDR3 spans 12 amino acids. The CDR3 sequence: CATKGQPWEQYF. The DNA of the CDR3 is TGTGCCACCAAGGGACAACCCTGGGAGCAGTACTTC.

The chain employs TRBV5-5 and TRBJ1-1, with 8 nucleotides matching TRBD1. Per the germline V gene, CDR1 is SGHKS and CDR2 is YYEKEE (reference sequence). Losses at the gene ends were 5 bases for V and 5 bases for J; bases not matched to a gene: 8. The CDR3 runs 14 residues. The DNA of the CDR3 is TGTGCCAGCAGATATGACAGGGGACGGACTGAAGCTTTCTTT. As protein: CASRYDRGRTEAFF.

In DNA form, the CDR3 reads TGTGCCAGTAGACTGACAGGGACTAATGAAAAACTGTTTTTT. It encodes CASRLTGTNEKLFF. This sequence joins TRBV19 and TRBJ1-4; TRBD1 aligns across 7 bases. CDR3 length: 14 residues. The V gene end was trimmed by 6 bases and the J gene end by 2 bases; junction bases not matched to a gene: 3. From germline, CDR1 is LNHDA and CDR2 SQIVND (reference sequence).

Written as DNA, the CDR3 is TGTGCCAGCAGGCCTAGGACAGTAGCAGGAAACACCATATATTTT. Translated: CASRPRTVAGNTIYF. The J gene is TRBJ1-3, the V gene TRBV2, with a possible D match to TRBD1 (6 bases). The germline V and J ends were trimmed by 6 bases and 4 bases, with 16 bases remaining between them. The CDR3 is 15 residues long. The germline V gene has CDR1 SNHLY and CDR2 FYNNEI.

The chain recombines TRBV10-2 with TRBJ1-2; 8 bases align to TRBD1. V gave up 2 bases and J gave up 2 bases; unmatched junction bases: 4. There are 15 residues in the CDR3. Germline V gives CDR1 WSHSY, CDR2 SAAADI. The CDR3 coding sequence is TGCGCCAGCAGTGAGACGCGACAGGGGAACTATGGCTACACCTTC. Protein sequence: CASSETRQGNYGYTF.

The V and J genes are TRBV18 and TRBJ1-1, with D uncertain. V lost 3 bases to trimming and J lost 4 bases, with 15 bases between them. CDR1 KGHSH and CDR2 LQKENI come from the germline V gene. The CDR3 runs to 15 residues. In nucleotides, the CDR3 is TGTGCCAGCTCACCGAGAGGTGTTGAGGGCACTGAAGCTTTCTTT. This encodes CASSPRGVEGTEAFF. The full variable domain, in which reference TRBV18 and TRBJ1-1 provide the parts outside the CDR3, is NAGVMQNPRHLVRRRGQEARLRCSPMKGHSHVYWYRQLPEEGLKFMVYLQKENIIDESGMPKERFSAEFPKEGPSILRIQQVVRGDSAAYFCASSPRGVEGTEAFFGQGTRLTVV.

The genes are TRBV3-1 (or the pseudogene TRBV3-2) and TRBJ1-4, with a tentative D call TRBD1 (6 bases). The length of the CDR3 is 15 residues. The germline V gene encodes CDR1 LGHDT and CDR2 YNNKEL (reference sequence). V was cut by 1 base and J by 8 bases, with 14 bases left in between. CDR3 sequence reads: CASSQGQVGGEKLFF. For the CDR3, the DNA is TGTGCCAGCAGCCAAGGACAGGTGGGGGGGGAAAAACTGTTTTTT.